This is a list of T cell receptor beta chains from one sample in a study of T cell repertoires in ileal Crohn's disease. Sequencing was performed with immunoSEQ multiplex PCR; in TCRdb, only in-frame clones are kept and a portion is missing. Of about 5,200 clones listed, roughly 76% are singletons. The sample consisted of ileal tissue. The receptors originated from an adult with Crohn's disease. Each CDR3 is given with its conserved first and last residue. D genes are given only for firm matches. Size tells how often a clone was seen (once, few, many) or the class of an expanded clone, and some rows leave it out.

cdr3_aa cdr3_nt j_call d_call clone_size v_call
CAWSSRGRGETQYF TGTGCCTGGAGCAGTAGGGGAAGGGGAGAGACCCAGTACTTC TRBJ2-5 - - TRBV30
CASSTGFQPQHF TGTGCCAGTAGTACAGGGTTCCAGCCCCAGCATTTT TRBJ1-5 - - TRBV19
CASSSTGVSAYEQYF TGTGCCAGCAGCTCAACAGGAGTGAGTGCCTACGAGCAGTACTTC TRBJ2-7 - - TRBV5-5
CASSPGDQNTGELFF TGCGCCAGCAGCCCAGGGGATCAGAACACCGGGGAGCTGTTTTTT TRBJ2-2 - - TRBV5-1
CASIISVNTEAFF TGTGCCAGCATTATCAGCGTGAACACTGAAGCTTTCTTT TRBJ1-1 - - TRBV2
CASTIDRGTEAFF TGTGCCAGTACCATAGACAGGGGGACTGAAGCTTTCTTT TRBJ1-1 TRBD1 - TRBV19
CASSSGTVYEQYF TGTGCCAGCAGTTCCGGGACAGTCTACGAGCAGTACTTC TRBJ2-7 TRBD1 - TRBV28
CASSLGQVTGELFF TGCGCCAGCAGCTTGGGACAGGTGACCGGGGAGCTGTTTTTT TRBJ2-2 - - TRBV5-1
CASSLTRGQSMYGYTF TGTGCCAGCAGTTTAACCAGGGGACAATCGATGTATGGCTACACCTTC TRBJ1-2 - - TRBV27
CASSEKLRRGGGETQYF TGTGCCAGCAGTGAAAAATTAAGGCGGGGGGGCGGTGAGACCCAGTACTTC TRBJ2-5 TRBD2 - TRBV6-1
CASPRQGFQPQHF TGTGCCAGCCCCAGACAGGGGTTCCAGCCCCAGCATTTT TRBJ1-5 TRBD1 - TRBV6-4
CASSENRGLGGYTF TGTGCCAGCAGTGAAAACAGGGGGCTAGGCGGCTACACCTTC TRBJ1-2 TRBD1 once TRBV6-1
CASSPGDRAYEQYF TGTGCCAGCAGCCCAGGGGACAGAGCCTACGAGCAGTACTTC TRBJ2-7 TRBD1 - TRBV9
CASRPPPPGGSPLHF TGTGCCAGCAGACCCCCCCCGCCAGGGGGCTCACCCCTCCACTTT TRBJ1-6 TRBD1 - TRBV7-2
CASSQGGAGGSDTQYF TGTGCCAGCAGCCAAGGCGGAGCGGGAGGATCAGATACGCAGTATTTT TRBJ2-3 TRBD2 - TRBV4-2
CASSLRQLYQPQHF TGTGCCAGCAGTCTCAGACAGCTGTATCAGCCCCAGCATTTT TRBJ1-5 - - TRBV28
CASSSGLARWEQYF TGCGCCAGCAGCTCGGGACTAGCCCGCTGGGAGCAGTACTTC TRBJ2-5 TRBD2 - TRBV5-1
CASSPRTGPQETQYF TGTGCCAGCTCACCACGTACAGGACCTCAAGAGACCCAGTACTTC TRBJ2-5 - - TRBV18
CASGRQERNYGYTF TGTGCCAGTGGTAGACAGGAACGTAACTATGGCTACACCTTC TRBJ1-2 - once TRBV19
CASSPPPPGGSPLHF TGTGCCAGCAGCCCCCCCCCGCCAGGGGGCTCACCCCTCCACTTT TRBJ1-6 TRBD1 once TRBV7-2
CASSLRTGQGNTIYF TGCGCCAGCAGCCTCCGGACAGGGCAAGGAAACACCATATATTTT TRBJ1-3 TRBD1 few TRBV4-1
CASSARTSSLGDTQYF TGTGCCAGCAGCGCGAGGACTAGCAGCCTTGGGGATACGCAGTATTTT TRBJ2-3 TRBD2 - TRBV9
CATGSGTGFSSYNEQFF TGTGCCACTGGGTCGGGGACAGGCTTTAGCTCCTACAATGAGCAGTTCTTC TRBJ2-1 TRBD1 - TRBV15
CASSLGASGYTGELFF TGTGCCAGCAGCTTAGGGGCTAGCGGATACACCGGGGAGCTGTTTTTT TRBJ2-2 TRBD2 - TRBV7-2
CAISGQGVYEQYF TGTGCCATCAGTGGACAGGGGGTCTACGAGCAGTACTTC TRBJ2-7 TRBD1 once TRBV10-3
CASSALGSRVGNEQFF TGTGCCAGTAGTGCCCTCGGGTCTCGGGTAGGCAATGAGCAGTTCTTC TRBJ2-1 - - TRBV19
CASSQEQAATNEKLFF TGCGCCAGCAGCCAAGAGCAGGCTGCAACTAATGAAAAACTGTTTTTT TRBJ1-4 - - TRBV4-3
CASSQVRGSANEKLFF TGCGCCAGCAGCCAAGTGCGAGGATCCGCTAATGAAAAACTGTTTTTT TRBJ1-4 - - TRBV4-3
CASSQDHSTGYYGYTF TGCGCCAGCAGCCAAGATCATTCTACGGGGTACTATGGCTACACCTTC TRBJ1-2 - - TRBV4-3
CASSSGAGQPQHF TGTGCCAGCAGCTCAGGGGCGGGTCAGCCCCAGCATTTT TRBJ1-5 - - TRBV7-9
CASSGQGTDTQYF TGTGCCAGCAGTGGACAGGGCACAGATACGCAGTATTTT TRBJ2-3 - - TRBV6-1
CASSLTTGGKPQHF TGTGCCAGCAGTTTAACAACAGGGGGCAAGCCCCAGCATTTT TRBJ1-5 TRBD1 - TRBV28
CAIRTGSSDTEAFF TGTGCCATCAGGACAGGGAGCTCGGACACTGAAGCTTTCTTT TRBJ1-1 TRBD1 - TRBV10-3